This T cell receptor (beta chain) was documented in a study of blood T cell repertoires in COVID-19. Germline CDR1 KGHSH, CDR2 LQKENI. Trimming cost V 6 bases and J 2 bases; bases outside gene matches: 11. The CDR3 is 18 residues long. Here immunoSEQ multiplex PCR was the method, and the copy in TCRdb shows in-frame clones only, minus some. The sample holds 200,000 to 250,000 clones, almost 85% seen once. The V call is TRBV18, the J call TRBJ1-3; 12 bases align to TRBD1. This clonotype was obtained from a woman aged 50 to 60 with active or convalescent COVID-19. Sample: peripheral blood. CDR3 nucleotide sequence: TGTGCCAGCTCGAGGGACAGGGGGCCGTTCGACCCTGGAAACACCATATATTTT. Its protein is CASSRDRGPFDPGNTIYF.